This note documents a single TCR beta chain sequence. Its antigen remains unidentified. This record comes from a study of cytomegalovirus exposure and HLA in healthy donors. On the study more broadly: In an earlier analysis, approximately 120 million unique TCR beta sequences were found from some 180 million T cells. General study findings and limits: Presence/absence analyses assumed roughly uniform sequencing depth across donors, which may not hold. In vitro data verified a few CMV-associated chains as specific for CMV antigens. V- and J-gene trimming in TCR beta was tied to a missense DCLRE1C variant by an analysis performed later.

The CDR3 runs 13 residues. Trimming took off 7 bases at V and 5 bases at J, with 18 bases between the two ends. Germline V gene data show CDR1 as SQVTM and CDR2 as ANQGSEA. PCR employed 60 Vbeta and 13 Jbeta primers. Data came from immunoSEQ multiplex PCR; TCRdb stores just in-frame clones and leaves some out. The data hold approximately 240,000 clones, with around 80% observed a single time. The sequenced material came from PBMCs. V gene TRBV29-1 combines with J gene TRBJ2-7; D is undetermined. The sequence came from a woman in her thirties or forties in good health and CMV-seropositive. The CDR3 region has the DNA TGCAGCGCCGCCAGGATGGGTTCCCACGAGCAGTACTTC. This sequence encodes CSAARMGSHEQYF.